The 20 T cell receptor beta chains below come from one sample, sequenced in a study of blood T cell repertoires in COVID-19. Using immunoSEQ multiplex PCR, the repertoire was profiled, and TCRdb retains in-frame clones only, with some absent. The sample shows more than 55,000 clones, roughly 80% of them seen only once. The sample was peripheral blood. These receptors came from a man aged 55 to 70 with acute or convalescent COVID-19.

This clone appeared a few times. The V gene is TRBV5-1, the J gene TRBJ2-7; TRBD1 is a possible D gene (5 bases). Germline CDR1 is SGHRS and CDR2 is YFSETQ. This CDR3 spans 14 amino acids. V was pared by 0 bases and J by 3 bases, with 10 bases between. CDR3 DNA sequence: TGCGCCAGCAGCTTGGAGGGCAGGGTCTACGAGCAGTACTTC. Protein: CASSLEGRVYEQYF.

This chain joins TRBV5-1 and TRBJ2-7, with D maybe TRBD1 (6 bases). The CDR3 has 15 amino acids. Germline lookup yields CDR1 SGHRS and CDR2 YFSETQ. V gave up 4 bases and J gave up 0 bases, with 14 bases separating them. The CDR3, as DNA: TGCGCCAGCAGCCTCGTGCAGGGGAGCTCCTACGAGCAGTACTTC. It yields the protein CASSLVQGSSYEQYF.

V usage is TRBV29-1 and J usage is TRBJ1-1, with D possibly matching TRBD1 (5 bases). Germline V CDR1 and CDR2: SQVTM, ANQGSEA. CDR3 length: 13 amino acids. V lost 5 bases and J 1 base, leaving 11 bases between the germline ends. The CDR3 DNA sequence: TGCAGCGTTAGGAGGGACCGGAACACTGAAGCTTTCTTT. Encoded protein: CSVRRDRNTEAFF.

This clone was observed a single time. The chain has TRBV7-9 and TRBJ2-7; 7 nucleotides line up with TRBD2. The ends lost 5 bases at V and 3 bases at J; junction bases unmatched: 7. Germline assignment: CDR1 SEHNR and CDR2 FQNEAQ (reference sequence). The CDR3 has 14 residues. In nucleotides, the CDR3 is TGTGCCAGCAGCGCCCTGGGAGGGGACTACGAGCAGTACTTC. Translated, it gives CASSALGGDYEQYF. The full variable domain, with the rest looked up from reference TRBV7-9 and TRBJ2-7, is DTGVSQNPRHKITKRGQNVTFRCDPISEHNRLYWYRQTLGQGPEFLTYFQNEAQLEKSRLLSDRFSAERPKGSFSTLEIQRTEQGDSAMYLCASSALGGDYEQYFGPGTRLTVT.

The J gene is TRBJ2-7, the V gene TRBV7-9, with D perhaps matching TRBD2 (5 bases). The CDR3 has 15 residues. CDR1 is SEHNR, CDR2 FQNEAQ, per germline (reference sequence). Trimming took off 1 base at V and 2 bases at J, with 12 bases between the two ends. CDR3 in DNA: TGTGCCAGCAGCTTAGGGCCAGGACTCCCCTACGAGCAGTACTTC. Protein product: CASSLGPGLPYEQYF. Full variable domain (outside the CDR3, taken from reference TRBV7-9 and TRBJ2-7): DTGVSQNPRHKITKRGQNVTFRCDPISEHNRLYWYRQTLGQGPEFLTYFQNEAQLEKSRLLSDRFSAERPKGSFSTLEIQRTEQGDSAMYLCASSLGPGLPYEQYFGPGTRLTVT.

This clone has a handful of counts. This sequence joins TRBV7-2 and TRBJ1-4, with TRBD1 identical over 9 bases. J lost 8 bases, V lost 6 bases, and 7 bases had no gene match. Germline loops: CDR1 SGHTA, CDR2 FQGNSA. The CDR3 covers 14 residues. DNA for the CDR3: TGTGCCAGCAGGACCGGGACAGGGAACGAAAAACTGTTTTTT. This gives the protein CASRTGTGNEKLFF. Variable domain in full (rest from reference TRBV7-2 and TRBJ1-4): GAGVSQSPSNKVTEKGKDVELRCDPISGHTALYWYRQSLGQGLEFLIYFQGNSAPDKSGLPSDRFSAERTGGSVSTLTIQRTQQEDSAVYLCASRTGTGNEKLFFGSGTQLSVL.

CDR3 in amino acids: CASSRGGAQETQYF. The DNA for the CDR3 is TGTGCCAGCAGTCGCGGGGGGGCCCAAGAGACCCAGTACTTC. The V call is TRBV7-3, the J call TRBJ2-5; 9 nucleotides line up with TRBD2. V shed 6 bases, J shed 1 base, and the junction held 3 bases outside the gene matches. The CDR3 runs to 14 residues. Germline V gene lookup returns CDR1 SGHTA and CDR2 FQGTGA. Using reference TRBV7-3 and TRBJ2-5 for the parts outside the CDR3, the full variable domain is GAGVSQTPSNKVTEKGKYVELRCDPISGHTALYWYRQSLGQGPEFLIYFQGTGAADDSGLPNDRFFAVRPEGSVSTLKIQRTERGDSAVYLCASSRGGAQETQYFGPGTRLLVL.

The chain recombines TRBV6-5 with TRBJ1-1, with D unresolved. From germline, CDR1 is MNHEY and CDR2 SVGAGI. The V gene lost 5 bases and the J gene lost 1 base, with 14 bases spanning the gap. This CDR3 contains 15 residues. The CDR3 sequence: CASSPFPPGNTEAFF. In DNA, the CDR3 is TGTGCCAGCAGTCCCTTTCCCCCCGGGAACACTGAAGCTTTCTTT.

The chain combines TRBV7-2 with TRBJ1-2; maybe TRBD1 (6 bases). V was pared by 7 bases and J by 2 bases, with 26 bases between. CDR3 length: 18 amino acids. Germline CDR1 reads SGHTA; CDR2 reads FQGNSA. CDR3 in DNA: TGTGCCAGCATCGACCGGCCGCCGCGGACGACAGGAAACTATGGCTACACCTTC. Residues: CASIDRPPRTTGNYGYTF. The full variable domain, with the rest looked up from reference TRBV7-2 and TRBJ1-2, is GAGVSQSPSNKVTEKGKDVELRCDPISGHTALYWYRQSLGQGLEFLIYFQGNSAPDKSGLPSDRFSAERTGGSVSTLTIQRTQQEDSAVYLCASIDRPPRTTGNYGYTFGSGTRLTVV.

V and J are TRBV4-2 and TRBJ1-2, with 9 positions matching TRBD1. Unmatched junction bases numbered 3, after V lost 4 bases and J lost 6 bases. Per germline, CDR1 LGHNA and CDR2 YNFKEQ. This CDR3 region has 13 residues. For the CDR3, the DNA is TGTGCCAGCAGCCCCCGGGACAGGGATGGCTACACCTTC. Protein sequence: CASSPRDRDGYTF.

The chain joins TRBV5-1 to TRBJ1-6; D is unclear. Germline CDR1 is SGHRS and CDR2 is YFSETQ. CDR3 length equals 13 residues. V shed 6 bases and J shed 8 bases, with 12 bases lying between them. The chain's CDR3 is CASNAQEDSPLHF. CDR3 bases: TGCGCCAGCAACGCGCAAGAGGATTCACCCCTCCACTTT.

The CDR3 reads CASRGASNQPQHF. The DNA of the CDR3 is TGTGCCAGCAGGGGGGCGAGCAATCAGCCCCAGCATTTT. The chain uses TRBV6-5 and TRBJ1-5; possible D gene TRBD1, 6 bases. Germline assignment: CDR1 MNHEY and CDR2 SVGAGI. Trimming took off 6 bases at V and 1 base at J, with 7 bases between the two ends. This CDR3 has 13 residues.

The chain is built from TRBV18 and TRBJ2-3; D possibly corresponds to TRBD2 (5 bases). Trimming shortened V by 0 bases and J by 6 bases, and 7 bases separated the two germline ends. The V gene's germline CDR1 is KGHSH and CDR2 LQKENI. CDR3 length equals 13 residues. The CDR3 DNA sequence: TGTGCCAGCTCACCACCGGGAGTGGATACGCAGTATTTT. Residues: CASSPPGVDTQYF.

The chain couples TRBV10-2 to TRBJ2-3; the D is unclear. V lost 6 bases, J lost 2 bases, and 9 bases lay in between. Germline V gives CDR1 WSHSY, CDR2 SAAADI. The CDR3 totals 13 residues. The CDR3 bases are TGCGCCAGCAGAAAACTGTACACAGATACGCAGTATTTT. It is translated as CASRKLYTDTQYF.

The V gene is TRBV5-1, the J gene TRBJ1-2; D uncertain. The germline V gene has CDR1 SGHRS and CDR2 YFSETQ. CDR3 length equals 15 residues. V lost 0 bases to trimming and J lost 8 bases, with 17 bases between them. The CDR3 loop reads CASSLAMADPMGYTF. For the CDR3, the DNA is TGCGCCAGCAGCTTGGCCATGGCAGATCCGATGGGCTACACCTTC. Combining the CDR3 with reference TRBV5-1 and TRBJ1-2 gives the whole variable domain KAGVTQTPRYLIKTRGQQVTLSCSPISGHRSVSWYQQTPGQGLQFLFEYFSETQRNKGNFPGRFSGRQFSNSRSEMNVSTLELGDSALYLCASSLAMADPMGYTFGSGTRLTVV.

CDR3 DNA sequence: TGTGCCAGCAGTTTACAGGGACAGGGTTGGAACCACTATGGCTACACCTTC. Its translation: CASSLQGQGWNHYGYTF. This chain joins TRBV27 and TRBJ1-2; TRBD1 matches 9 bases. Trimming at V came to 2 bases and at J to 3 bases, leaving 10 bases not matched to a gene. Germline V gene data show CDR1 as MNHEY and CDR2 as SMNVEV (reference sequence). CDR3 size: 17 residues.

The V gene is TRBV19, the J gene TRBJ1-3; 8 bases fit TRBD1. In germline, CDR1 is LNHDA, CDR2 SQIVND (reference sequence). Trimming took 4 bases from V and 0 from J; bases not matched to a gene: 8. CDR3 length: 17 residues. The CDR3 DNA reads TGTGCCAGTAGTACTGGGGACAGGCTCAGCTCTGGAAACACCATATATTTT. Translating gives CASSTGDRLSSGNTIYF.

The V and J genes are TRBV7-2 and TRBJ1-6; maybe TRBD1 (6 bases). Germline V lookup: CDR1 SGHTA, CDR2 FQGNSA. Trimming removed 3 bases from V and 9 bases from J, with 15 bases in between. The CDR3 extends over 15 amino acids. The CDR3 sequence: CASSLSGTMGSPLHF. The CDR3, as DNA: TGTGCCAGCAGCTTGTCCGGGACAATGGGTTCACCCCTCCACTTT.

Written as DNA, the CDR3 is TGTGCCAGCAGCTCCAGGGTTTATTCACCCCTCCACTTT. Amino acids: CASSSRVYSPLHF. The genes are TRBV27 and TRBJ1-6, with a possible D match to TRBD1 (5 bases). Trimming took off 6 bases at V and 8 bases at J, with 11 bases between the two ends. Per germline, CDR1 MNHEY and CDR2 SMNVEV (reference sequence). This CDR3 is built from 13 residues.

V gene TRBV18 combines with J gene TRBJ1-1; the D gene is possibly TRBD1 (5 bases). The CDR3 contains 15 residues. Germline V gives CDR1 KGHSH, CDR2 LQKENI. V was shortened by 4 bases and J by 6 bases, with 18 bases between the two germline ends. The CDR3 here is CASSQSEGRESEAFF. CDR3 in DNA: TGTGCCAGCTCACAATCGGAGGGGCGGGAATCTGAAGCTTTCTTT.